A selection of T cell receptor beta chains follows, all from one sample in a study of blood T cell repertoires in COVID-19. This table comes from immunoSEQ multiplex PCR, and its TCRdb copy is limited to in-frame clones, with some not included. The data hold approximately 210,000 clones, with 85% to 90% observed a single time. Sequenced sample: peripheral blood. The receptors were sampled from a woman aged 65 to 85 with acute or convalescent COVID-19. The CDR3 runs from the conserved cysteine through the conserved F or W. The order of the fields is J gene, V gene, D gene, clone size, CDR3 DNA, CDR3 protein. The D gene is left open where the match is weak. Clone size is not always given. Where it is, it says once, few, many or a class for expanded clones.

j_gene: TRBJ2-7
v_gene: TRBV19
d_gene: .
abundance: .
CDR3nt: TGTGCCAGTAGTATCGGGGACACCTACTCCTACGAGCAGTACTTC
CDR3aa: CASSIGDTYSYEQYF

j_gene: TRBJ1-1
v_gene: TRBV6-5
d_gene: TRBD1
abundance: .
CDR3nt: TGTGCCAGCACCCCGACAGGGTACATGAACACTGAAGCTTTCTTT
CDR3aa: CASTPTGYMNTEAFF

j_gene: TRBJ1-5
v_gene: TRBV2
d_gene: .
abundance: .
CDR3nt: TGTGCCAGCCTGAGAGAGGGTAGCAATCAGCCCCAGCATTTT
CDR3aa: CASLREGSNQPQHF

j_gene: TRBJ1-1
v_gene: TRBV12-3/TRBV12-4
d_gene: .
abundance: medium-sized
CDR3nt: TGTGCCAGCAGACATAAAAACACTGAAGCTTTCTTT
CDR3aa: CASRHKNTEAFF

j_gene: TRBJ2-7
v_gene: TRBV6-5
d_gene: TRBD1
abundance: .
CDR3nt: TGTGCCAGCAGACAGGGGAGCTCCTACGAGCAGTACTTC
CDR3aa: CASRQGSSYEQYF

j_gene: TRBJ1-1
v_gene: TRBV5-1
d_gene: TRBD1
abundance: .
CDR3nt: TGCGCCAGCAGCCTTGGGACAGCCGCAGTCTTT
CDR3aa: CASSLGTAAVF

j_gene: TRBJ1-5
v_gene: TRBV29-1
d_gene: .
abundance: .
CDR3nt: TGCAGCGTAAGCATTAATAGCAATCAGCCCCAGCATTTT
CDR3aa: CSVSINSNQPQHF

j_gene: TRBJ2-3
v_gene: TRBV18
d_gene: TRBD1
abundance: .
CDR3nt: TGTGCCAGCTCACCCCTAAGACAGGGAACGGATACGCAGTATTTT
CDR3aa: CASSPLRQGTDTQYF

j_gene: TRBJ2-3
v_gene: TRBV20-1
d_gene: .
abundance: once
CDR3nt: TGCAGTGCTGTGAGTGCAGATACGCAGTATTTT
CDR3aa: CSAVSADTQYF

j_gene: TRBJ1-3
v_gene: TRBV18
d_gene: TRBD1
abundance: .
CDR3nt: TGTGCCAGCTCACCATTACCGACAGGGGCAACCTCTGGAAACACCATATATTTT
CDR3aa: CASSPLPTGATSGNTIYF

j_gene: TRBJ2-7
v_gene: TRBV12-3/TRBV12-4
d_gene: .
abundance: .
CDR3nt: TGTGCCAGCAGCCGGGGATTTACCTACGAGCAGTACTTC
CDR3aa: CASSRGFTYEQYF

j_gene: TRBJ1-1
v_gene: TRBV5-1
d_gene: .
abundance: .
CDR3nt: TGCGCCAGCAGCTACGGTCGGGGGTTGGACACTGAAGCTTTCTTT
CDR3aa: CASSYGRGLDTEAFF

j_gene: TRBJ1-1
v_gene: TRBV5-5
d_gene: .
abundance: .
CDR3nt: TGTGCCAGCAGTCTGGGAGGGGGAAACCCCTTCACTGAAGCTTTCTTT
CDR3aa: CASSLGGGNPFTEAFF

j_gene: TRBJ1-5
v_gene: TRBV5-1
d_gene: .
abundance: .
CDR3nt: TGCGCCAGCAGCTTGGCAGGGGACCGCAATCAGCCCCAGCATTTT
CDR3aa: CASSLAGDRNQPQHF

j_gene: TRBJ1-2
v_gene: TRBV7-2
d_gene: .
abundance: .
CDR3nt: TGTGCCAGCAGCTCCGGTGACAGGTACTATGGCTACACCTTC
CDR3aa: CASSSGDRYYGYTF

j_gene: TRBJ1-2
v_gene: TRBV28
d_gene: TRBD1
abundance: .
CDR3nt: TGTGCCAGCATAGAACAGGGGGCCCGTAACTATGGCTACACCTTC
CDR3aa: CASIEQGARNYGYTF

j_gene: TRBJ1-2
v_gene: TRBV7-2
d_gene: .
abundance: .
CDR3nt: TGTGCCAGCAGCTTAGAGAGCCGAGTGACAGGCCAAGGCGGCTACACCTTC
CDR3aa: CASSLESRVTGQGGYTF

j_gene: TRBJ2-3
v_gene: TRBV5-1
d_gene: TRBD1
abundance: .
CDR3nt: TGCGCCAGCAGCTACGACGGGACAGGGGGCGATACGCAGTATTTT
CDR3aa: CASSYDGTGGDTQYF

j_gene: TRBJ2-5
v_gene: TRBV19
d_gene: TRBD1
abundance: .
CDR3nt: TGTGCCAGTAGTGTCTCCGGGACAGTCCAAGAGACCCAGTACTTC
CDR3aa: CASSVSGTVQETQYF

j_gene: TRBJ1-6
v_gene: TRBV5-1
d_gene: .
abundance: .
CDR3nt: TGCGCCAGCAGGGCAGGTTTCAATTCACCCCTCCACTTT
CDR3aa: CASRAGFNSPLHF

j_gene: TRBJ1-1
v_gene: TRBV19
d_gene: TRBD1
abundance: .
CDR3nt: TGTGCCAGTAGTCCCGTAAGGGGGACAGGGTTGAACACTGAAGCTTTCTTT
CDR3aa: CASSPVRGTGLNTEAFF

j_gene: TRBJ2-1
v_gene: TRBV20-1
d_gene: .
abundance: .
CDR3nt: TGCAGTGCTAGTATGCAGGCGAATGAGCAGTTCTTC
CDR3aa: CSASMQANEQFF

j_gene: TRBJ2-1
v_gene: TRBV5-1
d_gene: TRBD1
abundance: .
CDR3nt: TGCGCCAGCAGCTCAGTCCCGGGACAGGGATCCAGCTCCTACAATGAGCAGTTCTTC
CDR3aa: CASSSVPGQGSSSYNEQFF

j_gene: TRBJ2-1
v_gene: TRBV12-3/TRBV12-4
d_gene: .
abundance: .
CDR3nt: TGTGCCAGCAGTTTCGGAGCGGACCTCGCCGGGTTCTTC
CDR3aa: CASSFGADLAGFF

j_gene: TRBJ2-1
v_gene: TRBV28
d_gene: .
abundance: .
CDR3nt: TGTGCCAGCAGTTTAGGGGGGTATGGGCAGTTCTTC
CDR3aa: CASSLGGYGQFF

j_gene: TRBJ2-5
v_gene: TRBV5-1
d_gene: .
abundance: .
CDR3nt: TGCGCCAGCAAGGGGCAGTTTACGGAGACCCAGTACTTC
CDR3aa: CASKGQFTETQYF

j_gene: TRBJ2-7
v_gene: TRBV28
d_gene: TRBD1
abundance: .
CDR3nt: TGTGCCAGCAGTTTGGTCAGGGGGCACTACGAGCAGTACTTC
CDR3aa: CASSLVRGHYEQYF

j_gene: TRBJ2-7
v_gene: TRBV3-1/TRBV3-2
d_gene: TRBD2
abundance: .
CDR3nt: TGTGCCAGCAGCCAAGGTTCGCTAGCGGTGACCGAGCAGTACTTC
CDR3aa: CASSQGSLAVTEQYF

j_gene: TRBJ1-1
v_gene: TRBV4-3
d_gene: .
abundance: .
CDR3nt: TGCGCCAGCAGCCTTGGGGGGAGGAGGTCGGAAGCTTTCTTT
CDR3aa: CASSLGGRRSEAFF

j_gene: TRBJ2-7
v_gene: TRBV3-1/TRBV3-2
d_gene: TRBD1
abundance: .
CDR3nt: TGTGCCAGCAGCCTTGGGGGACAGGGACGCTACGAGCAGTACTTC
CDR3aa: CASSLGGQGRYEQYF

j_gene: TRBJ2-3
v_gene: TRBV7-2
d_gene: TRBD2
abundance: .
CDR3nt: TGTGCCAGCAGCTTTAGCGGGAGGGCAGATACGCAGTATTTT
CDR3aa: CASSFSGRADTQYF

j_gene: TRBJ2-6
v_gene: TRBV3-1/TRBV3-2
d_gene: .
abundance: .
CDR3nt: TGTGCCAGCAGCCATAGGGGTGCAGGGGCCAACGTCCTGACTTTC
CDR3aa: CASSHRGAGANVLTF

j_gene: TRBJ1-5
v_gene: TRBV7-2
d_gene: .
abundance: .
CDR3nt: TGTGCCAGCAGCTTCGACAGCTATCAGCCCCAGCATTTT
CDR3aa: CASSFDSYQPQHF

j_gene: TRBJ1-5
v_gene: TRBV6-5
d_gene: TRBD1
abundance: once
CDR3nt: TGTGCCAGCAATACAGGGGTTCAGCCCCAGCATTTT
CDR3aa: CASNTGVQPQHF

j_gene: TRBJ2-7
v_gene: TRBV9
d_gene: TRBD2
abundance: .
CDR3nt: TGTGCCAGCAGCGTAGGGGTAGCGGGAGGGTCCGAGCAGTACTTC
CDR3aa: CASSVGVAGGSEQYF

j_gene: TRBJ2-3
v_gene: TRBV6-6
d_gene: .
abundance: .
CDR3nt: TGTGCCAGCAGTTACTCGAAAGGCAGGGGCCCAGATACGCAGTATTTT
CDR3aa: CASSYSKGRGPDTQYF